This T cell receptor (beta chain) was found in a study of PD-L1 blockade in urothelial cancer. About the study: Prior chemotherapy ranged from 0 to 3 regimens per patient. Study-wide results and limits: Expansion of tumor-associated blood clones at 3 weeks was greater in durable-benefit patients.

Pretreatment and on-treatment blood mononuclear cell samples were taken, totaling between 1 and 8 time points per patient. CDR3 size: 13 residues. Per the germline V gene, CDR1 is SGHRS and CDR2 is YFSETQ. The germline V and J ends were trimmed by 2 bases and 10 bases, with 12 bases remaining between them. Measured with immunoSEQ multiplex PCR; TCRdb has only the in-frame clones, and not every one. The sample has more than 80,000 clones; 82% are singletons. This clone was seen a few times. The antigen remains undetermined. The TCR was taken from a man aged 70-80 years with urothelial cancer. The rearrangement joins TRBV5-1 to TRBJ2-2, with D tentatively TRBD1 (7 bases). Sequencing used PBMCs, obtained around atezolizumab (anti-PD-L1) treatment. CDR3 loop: CASSFGGGEELFF. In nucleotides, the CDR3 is TGCGCCAGCAGCTTTGGAGGGGGCGAGGAGCTGTTTTTT.